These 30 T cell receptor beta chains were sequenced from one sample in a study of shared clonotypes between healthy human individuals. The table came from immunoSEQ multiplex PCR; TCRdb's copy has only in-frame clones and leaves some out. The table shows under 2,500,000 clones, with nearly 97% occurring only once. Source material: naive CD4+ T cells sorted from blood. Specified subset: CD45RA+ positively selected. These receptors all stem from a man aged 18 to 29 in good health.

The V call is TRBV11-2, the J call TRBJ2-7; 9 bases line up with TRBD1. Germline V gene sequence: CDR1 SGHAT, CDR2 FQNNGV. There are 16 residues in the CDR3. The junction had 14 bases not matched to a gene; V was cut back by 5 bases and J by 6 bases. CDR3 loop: CASSPTITTGGIEQYF. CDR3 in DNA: TGTGCCAGCAGCCCGACAATTACGACAGGGGGAATCGAGCAGTACTTC.

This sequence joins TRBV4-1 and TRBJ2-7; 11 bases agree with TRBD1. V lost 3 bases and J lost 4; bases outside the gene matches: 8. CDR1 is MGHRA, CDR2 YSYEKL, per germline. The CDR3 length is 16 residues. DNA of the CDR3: TGCGCCAGCAGCCATAATCCGGGACAGGGGGTTTACGAGCAGTACTTC. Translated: CASSHNPGQGVYEQYF.

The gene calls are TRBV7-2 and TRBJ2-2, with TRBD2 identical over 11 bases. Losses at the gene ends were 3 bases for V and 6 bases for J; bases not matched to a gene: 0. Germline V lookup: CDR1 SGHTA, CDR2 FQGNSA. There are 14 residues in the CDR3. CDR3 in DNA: TGTGCCAGCAGCTTTAGCGGGAGGGCCGGGGAGCTGTTTTTT. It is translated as CASSFSGRAGELFF.

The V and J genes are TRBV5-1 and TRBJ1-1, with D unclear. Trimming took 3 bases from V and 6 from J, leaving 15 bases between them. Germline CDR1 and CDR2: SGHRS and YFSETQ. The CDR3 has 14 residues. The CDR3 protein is CASSSGEPWAEAFF. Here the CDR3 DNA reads TGCGCCAGCAGCTCCGGGGAGCCTTGGGCTGAAGCTTTCTTT.

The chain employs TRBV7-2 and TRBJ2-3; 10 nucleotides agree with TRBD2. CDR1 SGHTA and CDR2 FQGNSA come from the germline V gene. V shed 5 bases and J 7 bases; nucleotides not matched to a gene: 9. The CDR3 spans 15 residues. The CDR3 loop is CASSRTSGSTYTQYF. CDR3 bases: TGTGCCAGCAGCAGGACTAGCGGCAGCACCTATACGCAGTATTTT.

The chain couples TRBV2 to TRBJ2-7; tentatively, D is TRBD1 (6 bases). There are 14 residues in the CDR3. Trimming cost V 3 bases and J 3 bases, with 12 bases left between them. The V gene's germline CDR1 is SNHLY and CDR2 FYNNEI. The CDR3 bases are TGTGCCAGCAGTGAGGGGACAAAAGACTACGAGCAGTACTTC. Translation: CASSEGTKDYEQYF. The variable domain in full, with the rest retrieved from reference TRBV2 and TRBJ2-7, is EPEVTQTPSHQVTQMGQEVILRCVPISNHLYFYWYRQILGQKVEFLVSFYNNEISEKSEIFDDQFSVERPDGSNFTLKIRSTKLEDSAMYFCASSEGTKDYEQYFGPGTRLTVT.

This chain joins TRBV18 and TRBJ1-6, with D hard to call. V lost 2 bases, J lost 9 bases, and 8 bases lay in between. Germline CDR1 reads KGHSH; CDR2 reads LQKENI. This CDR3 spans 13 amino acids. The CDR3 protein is CASSPESSSPLHF. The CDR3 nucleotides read TGTGCCAGCTCACCAGAGTCGAGTTCACCCCTCCACTTT.

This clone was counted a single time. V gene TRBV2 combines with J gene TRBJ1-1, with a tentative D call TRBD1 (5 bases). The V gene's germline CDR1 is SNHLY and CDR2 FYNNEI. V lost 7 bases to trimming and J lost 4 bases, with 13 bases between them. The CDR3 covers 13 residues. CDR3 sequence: CASKERGFTEAFF. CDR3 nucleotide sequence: TGTGCCAGCAAGGAAAGGGGATTCACTGAAGCTTTCTTT.

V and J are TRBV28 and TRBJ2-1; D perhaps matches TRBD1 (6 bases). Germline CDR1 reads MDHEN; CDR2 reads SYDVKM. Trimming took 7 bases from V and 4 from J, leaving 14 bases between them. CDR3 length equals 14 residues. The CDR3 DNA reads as TGTGCCAGCATGGGGGCTGATAGATACAATGAGCAGTTCTTC. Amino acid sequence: CASMGADRYNEQFF. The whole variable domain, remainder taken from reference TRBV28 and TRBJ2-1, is DVKVTQSSRYLVKRTGEKVFLECVQDMDHENMFWYRQDPGLGLRLIYFSYDVKMKEKGDIPEGYSVSREKKERFSLILESASTNQTSMYLCASMGADRYNEQFFGPGTRLTVL.

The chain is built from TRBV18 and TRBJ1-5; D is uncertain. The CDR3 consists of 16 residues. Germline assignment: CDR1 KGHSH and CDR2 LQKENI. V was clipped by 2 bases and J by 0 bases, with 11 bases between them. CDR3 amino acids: CASSPVEGSSNQPQHF. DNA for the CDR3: TGTGCCAGCTCACCAGTCGAAGGGAGTAGCAATCAGCCCCAGCATTTT.

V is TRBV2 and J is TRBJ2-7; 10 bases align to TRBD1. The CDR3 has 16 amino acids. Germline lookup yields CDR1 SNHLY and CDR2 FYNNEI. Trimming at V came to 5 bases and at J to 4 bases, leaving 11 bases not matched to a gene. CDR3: CASSFSGTGVSYEQYF. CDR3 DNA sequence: TGTGCCAGCAGTTTCTCCGGGACAGGGGTCTCGTACGAGCAGTACTTC. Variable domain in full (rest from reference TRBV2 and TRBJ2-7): EPEVTQTPSHQVTQMGQEVILRCVPISNHLYFYWYRQILGQKVEFLVSFYNNEISEKSEIFDDQFSVERPDGSNFTLKIRSTKLEDSAMYFCASSFSGTGVSYEQYFGPGTRLTVT.

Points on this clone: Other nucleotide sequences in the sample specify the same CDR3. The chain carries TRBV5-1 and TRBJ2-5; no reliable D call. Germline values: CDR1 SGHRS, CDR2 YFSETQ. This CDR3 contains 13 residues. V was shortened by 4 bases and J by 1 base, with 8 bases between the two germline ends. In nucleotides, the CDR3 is TGCGCCAGCAGCCCGACGGGCCAAGAGACCCAGTACTTC. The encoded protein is CASSPTGQETQYF.

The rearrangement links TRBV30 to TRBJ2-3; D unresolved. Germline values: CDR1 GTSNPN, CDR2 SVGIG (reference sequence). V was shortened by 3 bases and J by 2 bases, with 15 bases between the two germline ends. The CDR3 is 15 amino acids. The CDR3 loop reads CAWSQDGPLTDTQYF. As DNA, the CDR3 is TGTGCCTGGAGCCAAGACGGACCACTCACAGATACGCAGTATTTT.

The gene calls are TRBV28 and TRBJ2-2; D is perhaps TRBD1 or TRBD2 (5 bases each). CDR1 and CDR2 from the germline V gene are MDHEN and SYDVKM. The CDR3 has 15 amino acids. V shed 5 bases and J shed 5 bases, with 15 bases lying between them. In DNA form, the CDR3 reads TGTGCCAGCAGTGGGGGTTCGAGAGGGACCGGGGAGCTGTTTTTT. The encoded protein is CASSGGSRGTGELFF.

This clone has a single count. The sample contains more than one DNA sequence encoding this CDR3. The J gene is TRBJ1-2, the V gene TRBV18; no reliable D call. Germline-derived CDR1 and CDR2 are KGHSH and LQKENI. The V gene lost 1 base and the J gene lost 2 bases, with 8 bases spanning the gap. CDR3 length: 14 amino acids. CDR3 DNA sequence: TGTGCCAGCTCACCACAGGGCTCAAACTATGGCTACACCTTC. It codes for CASSPQGSNYGYTF.

Written as DNA, the CDR3 is TGTGCCAGCAGCTTAACGGGCAAAAACATTCAGTACTTC. It is translated as CASSLTGKNIQYF. The chain combines TRBV7-2 with TRBJ2-4; D gene unclear. The CDR3 extends over 13 amino acids. Trimming removed 2 bases at V and 3 bases at J, with 5 bases between. Germline CDR1 SGHTA, CDR2 FQGNSA. The complete variable domain, with remaining parts taken from reference TRBV7-2 and TRBJ2-4, reads GAGVSQSPSNKVTEKGKDVELRCDPISGHTALYWYRQSLGQGLEFLIYFQGNSAPDKSGLPSDRFSAERTGGSVSTLTIQRTQQEDSAVYLCASSLTGKNIQYFGAGTRLSVL.

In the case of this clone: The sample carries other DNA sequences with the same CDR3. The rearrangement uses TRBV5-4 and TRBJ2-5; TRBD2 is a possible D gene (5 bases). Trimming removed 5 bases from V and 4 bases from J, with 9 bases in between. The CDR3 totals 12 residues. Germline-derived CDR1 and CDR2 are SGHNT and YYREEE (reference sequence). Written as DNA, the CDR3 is TGTGCCAGCAGTGTCGGAGGAGAGACCCAGTACTTC. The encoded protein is CASSVGGETQYF.

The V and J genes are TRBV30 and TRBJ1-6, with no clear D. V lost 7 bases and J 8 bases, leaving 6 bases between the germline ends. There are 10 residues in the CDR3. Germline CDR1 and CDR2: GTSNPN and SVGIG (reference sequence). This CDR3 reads CASVDSPLHF. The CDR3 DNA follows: TGTGCCTCGGTAGATTCACCCCTCCACTTT.

The CDR3 loop is CASSIGSGRNSPLHF. The CDR3 bases are TGTGCCAGCAGCATAGGGTCGGGGAGGAATTCACCCCTCCACTTT. V gene TRBV11-2 combines with J gene TRBJ1-6; D remains ambiguous. The CDR3 totals 15 residues. V dropped 5 bases and J dropped 7 bases, with 15 bases sitting between them. Germline lookup yields CDR1 SGHAT and CDR2 FQNNGV.

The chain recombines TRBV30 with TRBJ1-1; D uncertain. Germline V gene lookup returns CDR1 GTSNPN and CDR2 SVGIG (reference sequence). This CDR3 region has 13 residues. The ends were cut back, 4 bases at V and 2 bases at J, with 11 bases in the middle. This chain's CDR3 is CAWTDSPNTEAFF. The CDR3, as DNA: TGTGCCTGGACCGATAGCCCAAACACTGAAGCTTTCTTT.

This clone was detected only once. CDR3 bases: TGTGCCACCAGACCGTTTTTTTGGGGGGATAATGAAAAACTGTTTTTT. This gives the protein CATRPFFWGDNEKLFF. The chain carries TRBV7-9 and TRBJ1-4; tentatively, D is TRBD1 (5 bases). Germline V lookup: CDR1 SEHNR, CDR2 FQNEAQ (reference sequence). Deletions cut 10 bases from V and 4 bases from J, with 22 bases between. The CDR3 is made up of 16 amino acids.

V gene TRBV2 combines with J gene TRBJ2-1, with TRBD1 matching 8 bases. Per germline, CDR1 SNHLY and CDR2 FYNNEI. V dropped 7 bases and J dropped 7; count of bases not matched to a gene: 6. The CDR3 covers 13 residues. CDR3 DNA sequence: TGTGCCAGCAAGGGACAGGAAGGGAATGAGCAGTTCTTC. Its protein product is CASKGQEGNEQFF. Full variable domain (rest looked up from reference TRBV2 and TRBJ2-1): EPEVTQTPSHQVTQMGQEVILRCVPISNHLYFYWYRQILGQKVEFLVSFYNNEISEKSEIFDDQFSVERPDGSNFTLKIRSTKLEDSAMYFCASKGQEGNEQFFGPGTRLTVL.

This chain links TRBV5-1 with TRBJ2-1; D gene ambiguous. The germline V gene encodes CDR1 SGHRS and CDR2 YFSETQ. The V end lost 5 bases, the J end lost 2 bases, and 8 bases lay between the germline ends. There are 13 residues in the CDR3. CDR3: CASRANPYNEQFF. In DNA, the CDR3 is TGCGCCAGCAGGGCCAACCCCTACAATGAGCAGTTCTTC.

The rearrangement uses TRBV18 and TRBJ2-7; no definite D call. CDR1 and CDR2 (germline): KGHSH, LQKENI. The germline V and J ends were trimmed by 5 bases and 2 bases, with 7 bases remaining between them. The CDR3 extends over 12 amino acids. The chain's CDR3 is CASSISAYEQYF. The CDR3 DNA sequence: TGTGCCAGCTCAATCAGTGCCTACGAGCAGTACTTC.

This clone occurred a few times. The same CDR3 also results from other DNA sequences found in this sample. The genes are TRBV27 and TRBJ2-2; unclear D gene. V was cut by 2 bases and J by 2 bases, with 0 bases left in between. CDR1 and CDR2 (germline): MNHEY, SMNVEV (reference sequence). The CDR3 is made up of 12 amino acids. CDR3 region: CASSLNTGELFF. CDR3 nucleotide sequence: TGTGCCAGCAGTTTAAACACCGGGGAGCTGTTTTTT.

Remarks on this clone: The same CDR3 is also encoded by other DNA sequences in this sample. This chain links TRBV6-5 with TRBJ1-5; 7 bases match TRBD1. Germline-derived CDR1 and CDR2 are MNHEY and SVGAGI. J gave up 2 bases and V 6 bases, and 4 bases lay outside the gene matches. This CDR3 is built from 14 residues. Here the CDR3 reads CASRSTGGNQPQHF. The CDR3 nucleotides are TGTGCCAGCAGAAGTACAGGGGGCAATCAGCCCCAGCATTTT.

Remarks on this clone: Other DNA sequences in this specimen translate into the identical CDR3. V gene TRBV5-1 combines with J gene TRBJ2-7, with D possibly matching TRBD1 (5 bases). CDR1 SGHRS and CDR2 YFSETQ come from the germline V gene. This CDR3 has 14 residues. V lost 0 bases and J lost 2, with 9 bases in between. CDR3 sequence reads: CASSLEGATYEQYF. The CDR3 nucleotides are TGCGCCAGCAGCTTGGAAGGGGCAACCTACGAGCAGTACTTC.

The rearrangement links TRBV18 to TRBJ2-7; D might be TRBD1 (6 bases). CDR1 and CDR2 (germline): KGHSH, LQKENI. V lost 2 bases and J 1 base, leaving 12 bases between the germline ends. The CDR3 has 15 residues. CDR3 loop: CASSPGDTGSYEQYF. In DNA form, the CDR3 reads TGTGCCAGCTCACCAGGGGACACAGGTTCCTACGAGCAGTACTTC. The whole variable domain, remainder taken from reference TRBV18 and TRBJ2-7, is NAGVMQNPRHLVRRRGQEARLRCSPMKGHSHVYWYRQLPEEGLKFMVYLQKENIIDESGMPKERFSAEFPKEGPSILRIQQVVRGDSAAYFCASSPGDTGSYEQYFGPGTRLTVT.

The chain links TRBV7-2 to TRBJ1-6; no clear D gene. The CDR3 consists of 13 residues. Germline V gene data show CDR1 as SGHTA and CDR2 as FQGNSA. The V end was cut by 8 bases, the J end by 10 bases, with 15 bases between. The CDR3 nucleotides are TGTGCCAGCCACGCCTGGGTGAACTCACCCCTCCACTTT. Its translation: CASHAWVNSPLHF. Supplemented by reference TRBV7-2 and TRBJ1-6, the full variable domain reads GAGVSQSPSNKVTEKGKDVELRCDPISGHTALYWYRQSLGQGLEFLIYFQGNSAPDKSGLPSDRFSAERTGGSVSTLTIQRTQQEDSAVYLCASHAWVNSPLHFGNGTRLTVT.

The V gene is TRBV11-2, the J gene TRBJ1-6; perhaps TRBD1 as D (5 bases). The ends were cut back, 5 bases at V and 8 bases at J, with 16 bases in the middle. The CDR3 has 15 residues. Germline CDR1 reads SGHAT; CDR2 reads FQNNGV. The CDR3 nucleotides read TGTGCCAGCAGCACGCATAGGGACGGAGATTCACCCCTCCACTTT. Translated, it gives CASSTHRDGDSPLHF.